The present T cell receptor (beta chain) was sequenced within a study of graft-versus-host responses after intestinal transplantation. Overall study: Uniformly, recipients were administered anti-thymocyte globulin induction with subsequent tacrolimus and steroids for around 3 years.

This CDR3 spans 15 amino acids. V was clipped by 5 bases and J by 0 bases, with 13 bases between them. Germline V gene sequence: CDR1 SGHTA, CDR2 FQGNSA. As for this clone: The antigen is not known.

Whole-study findings and limits: Among circulating GvH clones, peak levels were associated with early post-transplant declines in HvG clones. Some patients had graft-donor T cell macrochimerism, and their allografts showed high graft-versus-host to host-versus-graft clonal ratios. Among recipient marrow samples, GvH clones were found; some appeared first in ileum or blood.

Using immunoSEQ multiplex PCR, the repertoire was profiled, and TCRdb retains in-frame clones only, with some absent. The table records 45,000 or so clones, 91% of them present only once. J is TRBJ1-2 and V is TRBV7-2; D call uncertain. The receptor comes from a human patient who received an intestinal transplant, so some T cells may come from the graft donor. This specimen consisted of PBMCs, obtained 524 days after transplant. CDR3 residues: CASSPRIEANYGYTF. The CDR3 DNA sequence: TGTGCCAGCAGCCCCAGGATTGAAGCTAACTATGGCTACACCTTC.